The entry that follows covers one T cell receptor beta chain sequence. Its antigen is not identified. Pooling of second doses given at about 4 or about 12 weeks was done. This specimen belongs to a study of T cell responses to AZD1222 COVID-19 vaccine. General observations from the study: The donor cohort was predominantly white British with a female majority, and clonal diversity may have been underestimated.

Assay: immunoSEQ multiplex PCR; the TCRdb copy retains only in-frame clones and omits some. The sample yields 190,000 or so clones, 90% to 95% seen once. From germline, CDR1 is SNHLY and CDR2 FYNNEI. V shed 5 bases, J shed 5 bases, and the junction held 7 bases outside the gene matches. The CDR3 runs to 14 residues. The TCR comes from an adult who received the AZD1222 COVID-19 vaccine. V gene TRBV2 combines with J gene TRBJ1-2; 8 bases are a match to TRBD1. The sequencing here drew on peripheral blood, taken 28 days after the second AZD1222 dose. DNA for the CDR3: TGTGCCAGCAGTCCAGGACAGGGCGCATATGGCTACACCTTC. Its translation: CASSPGQGAYGYTF.